These T cell receptor beta chains were read from a single sample in a study of blood T cell repertoires in COVID-19. Assay used: immunoSEQ multiplex PCR; TCRdb lists only in-frame clones, some missing. The repertoire holds 25,000 or so clones, with approximately 82% as singletons. Sequencing input: peripheral blood. All receptors come from a man between 65 and 80 years old with acute or convalescent COVID-19. CDR3s include the opening cysteine and the closing phenylalanine or tryptophan. The D gene is left open where the match is weak. Size is omitted from some rows. Given values are once, few, many or a class for expanded clones.

V	D	J	length	size	DNA	CDR3
TRBV7-2	TRBD2	TRBJ2-7	15	-	TGTGCCAGCAGCCTGGGGAGGGGCGGATCCTACGAGCAGTACTTC	CASSLGRGGSYEQYF
TRBV2	-	TRBJ2-1	13	-	TGTGCCAGCAGCCCTGCGTCTGAGGGATGGCAGTTCTTC	CASSPASEGWQFF
TRBV7-2	TRBD1	TRBJ1-1	15	few	TGTGCCAGCAGCTTAGATTCAGGGGGGAACACTGAAGCTTTCTTT	CASSLDSGGNTEAFF
TRBV9	TRBD2	TRBJ2-3	16	-	TGTGCCAGCAGCACTCTCGGCGGGGGTGGCACAGATACGCAGTATTTT	CASSTLGGGGTDTQYF
TRBV6-2/TRBV6-3	-	TRBJ1-2	19	-	TGTGCCAGCAGTTCCCTAGATAGACAGCGTGGAAGAGCTGACTATGGCTACACCTTC	CASSSLDRQRGRADYGYTF
TRBV7-6	-	TRBJ1-6	15	few	TGTGCCAGCAGCTTAGGCGGCGGTGGGGGCTCACCCCTCCACTTT	CASSLGGGGGSPLHF
TRBV19	-	TRBJ2-1	13	-	TGTGCCAGTAGTATGGTCTTTAGGAGCGGGCAGTTCTTC	CASSMVFRSGQFF
TRBV5-1	-	TRBJ2-1	14	few	TGCGCAAGCACGTACGGTCTAAGCGGCGATGAGCAGTTCTTC	CASTYGLSGDEQFF
TRBV6-5	TRBD1	TRBJ2-3	14	-	TGTGCCAGCAGGCGACAGGGGGGAGCAGATACGCAGTATTTT	CASRRQGGADTQYF
TRBV5-6	-	TRBJ1-6	15	-	TGTGCCAGCAGCTTGGTGACAGCCGTTAATTCACCCCTCCACTTT	CASSLVTAVNSPLHF
TRBV6-2/TRBV6-3	-	TRBJ1-2	14	once	TGTGCCAGCAGTTACGCCGGGTTAGAGTATGGCTACACCTTC	CASSYAGLEYGYTF
TRBV19	TRBD2	TRBJ2-1	14	once	TGTGCCAGTAGTAGCGGGGGGGATAATAATGAGCAGTTCTTC	CASSSGGDNNEQFF
TRBV25-1	-	TRBJ1-6	15	-	TGTGCCAGCAGTGATTTCAGCTCCTATAATTCACCCCTCCACTTT	CASSDFSSYNSPLHF
TRBV7-3	TRBD2	TRBJ2-5	15	-	TGTGCCAGCAGCCAAGGGGTAGCGGGAGGGGAGACCCAGTACTTC	CASSQGVAGGETQYF
TRBV2	-	TRBJ1-2	14	-	TGTGCCAGCAGCATGACAGACCTTAACTATGGCTACACCTTC	CASSMTDLNYGYTF
TRBV19	-	TRBJ1-4	14	-	TGTGCCAGTAGTATCTTCAGGAATTCTGAAAAACTGTTTTTT	CASSIFRNSEKLFF
TRBV4-2	TRBD1	TRBJ1-2	16	-	TGTGCCAGCAGCCCGTCCCCGGACAGGGGGTATTATGGCTACACCTTC	CASSPSPDRGYYGYTF
TRBV5-6	TRBD1	TRBJ1-4	15	-	TGTGCCAGCAGCTCAAGGACAGGGCTTAATGAAAAACTGTTTTTT	CASSSRTGLNEKLFF
TRBV27	TRBD1	TRBJ1-5	14	few	TGTGCCAGCAGTTTACAGGGGGCGAATCAGCCCCAGCATTTT	CASSLQGANQPQHF
TRBV7-9	TRBD1	TRBJ1-1	15	-	TGTGCCAGCAGGACCGGGACAGGGGGGAACACTGAAGCTTTCTTT	CASRTGTGGNTEAFF
TRBV28	-	TRBJ2-5	14	-	TGTGCCAGCAGAAACAGGAAGTTTTGGGAGACCCAGTACTTC	CASRNRKFWETQYF
TRBV2	TRBD1	TRBJ2-3	13	-	TGTACGTCCGGGACAGGGCGCACAGATACGCAGTATTTT	CTSGTGRTDTQYF
TRBV19	TRBD2	TRBJ2-2	16	-	TGTGCCAGTAGTTCGCAGCGGGGGGGTTTCACCGGGGAGCTGTTTTTT	CASSSQRGGFTGELFF
TRBV5-1	-	TRBJ1-2	14	once	TGCGCCAGCAGCTTGGATGGCAGAAACTATGGCTACACCTTC	CASSLDGRNYGYTF
TRBV27	-	TRBJ1-4	14	once	TGTGCCAGCAGCCGATGGGGGGATAATGAAAAACTGTTTTTT	CASSRWGDNEKLFF
TRBV19	-	TRBJ2-3	14	-	TGTGCCAGTAGTACACGACAGTACACAGATACGCAGTATTTT	CASSTRQYTDTQYF